This TCR beta chain was identified in a study of PD-L1 blockade in urothelial cancer. The ends were cut back, 7 bases at V and 2 bases at J, with 21 bases in the middle. CDR1 and CDR2 (germline): WSHSY, SAAADI. The CDR3 contains 17 residues. TCRdb's copy holds only in-frame clones and misses some; the assay was immunoSEQ multiplex PCR. Of fewer than 45,000 clones in the sample, 83% are singletons; the top ten hold approximately 15%. The rearrangement uses TRBV10-2 and TRBJ1-3; D is ambiguous. The receptor was isolated from a man aged 55 to 70 with urothelial cancer. The input for sequencing was PBMCs, taken around atezolizumab (anti-PD-L1) treatment. Here the CDR3 reads CASTPGSGVLAGNTIYF. CDR3 coding DNA: TGCGCCAGCACCCCGGGGAGTGGGGTGCTAGCTGGAAACACCATATATTTT.